This T cell receptor beta chain originates from a study of blood T cell repertoires in COVID-19. At the level of the study: The study drew acute and convalescent COVID-19 samples from the United States, Italy and Spain. T cells, B-cell-depleted T cells, or PBMCs provided the cDNA or gDNA that served as material.

This clone was seen only a few times. CDR3 length: 15 amino acids. Germline-derived CDR1 and CDR2 are LNHDA and SQIVND (reference sequence). The V end was cut by 4 bases, the J end by 3 bases, with 13 bases between. Data came from immunoSEQ multiplex PCR; TCRdb stores just in-frame clones and leaves some out. The profile shows around 320,000 clones, 85% to 90% of them singletons. A Seattle source enrolled patients during active infection and followed them longitudinally. The V gene is TRBV19, the J gene TRBJ1-3; D might be TRBD1 (6 bases). The origin of this receptor is a woman in her 30s with COVID-19, enrolled during active disease. Sequences were obtained from peripheral blood. In nucleotides, the CDR3 is TGTGCCAGTAGTACAACCGGGACACGTGGAAACACCATATATTTT. Translated: CASSTTGTRGNTIYF.